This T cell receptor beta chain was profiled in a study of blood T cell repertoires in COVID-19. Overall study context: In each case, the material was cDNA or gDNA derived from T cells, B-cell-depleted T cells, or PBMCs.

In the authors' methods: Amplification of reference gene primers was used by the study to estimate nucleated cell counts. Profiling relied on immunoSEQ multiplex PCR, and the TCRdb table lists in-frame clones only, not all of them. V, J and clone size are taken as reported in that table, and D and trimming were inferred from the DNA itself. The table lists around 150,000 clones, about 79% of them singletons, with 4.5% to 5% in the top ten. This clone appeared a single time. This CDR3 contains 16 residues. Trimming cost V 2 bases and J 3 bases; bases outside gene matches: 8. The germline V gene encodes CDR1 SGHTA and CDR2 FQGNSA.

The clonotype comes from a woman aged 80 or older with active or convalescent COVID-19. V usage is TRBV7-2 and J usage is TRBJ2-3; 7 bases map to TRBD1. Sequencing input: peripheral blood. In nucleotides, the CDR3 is TGTGCCAGCAGCTTAACCGGGACAGCGATAACAGATACGCAGTATTTT. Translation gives CASSLTGTAITDTQYF. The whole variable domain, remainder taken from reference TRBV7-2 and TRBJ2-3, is GAGVSQSPSNKVTEKGKDVELRCDPISGHTALYWYRQSLGQGLEFLIYFQGNSAPDKSGLPSDRFSAERTGGSVSTLTIQRTQQEDSAVYLCASSLTGTAITDTQYFGPGTRLTVL.